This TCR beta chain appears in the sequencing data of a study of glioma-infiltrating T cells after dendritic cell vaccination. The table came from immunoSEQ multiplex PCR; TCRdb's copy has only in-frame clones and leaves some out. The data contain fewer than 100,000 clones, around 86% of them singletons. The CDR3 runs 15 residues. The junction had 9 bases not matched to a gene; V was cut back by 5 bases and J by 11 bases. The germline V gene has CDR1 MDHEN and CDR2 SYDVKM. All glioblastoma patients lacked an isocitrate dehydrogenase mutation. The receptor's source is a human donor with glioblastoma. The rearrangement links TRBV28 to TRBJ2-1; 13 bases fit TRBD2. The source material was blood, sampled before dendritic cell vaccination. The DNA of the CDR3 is TGTGCCAGCAGTCGACTAGCGGGGGGCCGACCGAAGCAGTTCTTC. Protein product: CASSRLAGGRPKQFF. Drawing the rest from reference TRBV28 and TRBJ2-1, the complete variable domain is DVKVTQSSRYLVKRTGEKVFLECVQDMDHENMFWYRQDPGLGLRLIYFSYDVKMKEKGDIPEGYSVSREKKERFSLILESASTNQTSMYLCASSRLAGGRPKQFFGPGTRLTVL.